This T cell receptor beta chain was sequenced for a study of blood T cell repertoires in COVID-19. About the research overall: From T cells, B-cell-depleted T cells, or PBMCs came the material, which was cDNA or gDNA.

Produced via immunoSEQ multiplex PCR; TCRdb's table is partial and in-frame only. This table has about 160,000 clones, about 85% appearing once. This clone was seen a handful of times. The CDR3 consists of 14 residues. The V end was cut by 5 bases, the J end by 4 bases, with 14 bases between. In germline, CDR1 is LGHNA, CDR2 YNFKEQ. Participants were aged about 18 to 100 years from more than 20 US areas. In assigning cohorts, the study relied on participant-reported clinical history. Recovered status in Cohort 3 required two negative PCRs, clearance, or symptom resolution. Source material: PBMCs or T cells enriched from blood (not recorded which). The receptor was isolated from a woman in her fifties or sixties who had recovered from COVID-19. The chain joins TRBV4-2 to TRBJ2-5; tentative D call: TRBD1 (6 bases). CDR3 protein: CASSVWGLLETQYF. Written as DNA, the CDR3 is TGTGCCAGCAGCGTGTGGGGGCTGTTAGAGACCCAGTACTTC.